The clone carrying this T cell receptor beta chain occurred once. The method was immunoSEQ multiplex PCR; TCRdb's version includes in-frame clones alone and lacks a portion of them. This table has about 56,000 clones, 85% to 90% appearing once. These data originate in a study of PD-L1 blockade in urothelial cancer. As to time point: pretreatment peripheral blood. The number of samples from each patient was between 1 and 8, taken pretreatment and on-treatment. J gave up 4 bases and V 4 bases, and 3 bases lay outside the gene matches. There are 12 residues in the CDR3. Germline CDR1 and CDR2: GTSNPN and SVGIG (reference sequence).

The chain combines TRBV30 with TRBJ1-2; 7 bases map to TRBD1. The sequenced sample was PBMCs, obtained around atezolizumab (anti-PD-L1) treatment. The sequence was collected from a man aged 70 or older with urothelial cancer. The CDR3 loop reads CAWNRDSYGYTF. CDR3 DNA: TGTGCCTGGAATCGGGACAGCTATGGCTACACCTTC.